The entry that follows covers one T cell receptor beta chain sequence. Adults between about 18 and 95 years of age took part from fewer than 30 US areas. Authors' data handling: Amplification with reference gene primers provided the estimates of nucleated cell counts. Here immunoSEQ multiplex PCR was the method, and the copy in TCRdb shows in-frame clones only, minus some. V, J and clone size derive from that table, while D and trimming were established from the DNA sequence. The sample consists of 200,000 to 250,000 clones, 65% to 90% of them appearing once. The data were taken from a study of blood T cell repertoires in COVID-19. Germline CDR1 reads MDHEN; CDR2 reads SYDVKM. The CDR3 has 14 amino acids. With V trimmed by 4 bases and J by 3 bases, 3 bases remained unmatched.

The chain joins TRBV28 to TRBJ2-3; 8 bases fit TRBD1. The receptor was isolated from a woman aged 35 to 49 with acute COVID-19. The sequenced sample was PBMCs or T cells enriched from blood (not recorded which). CDR3 sequence reads: CASSSGGATDTQYF. Here the CDR3 DNA reads TGTGCCAGCAGTTCAGGGGGCGCGACAGATACGCAGTATTTT.